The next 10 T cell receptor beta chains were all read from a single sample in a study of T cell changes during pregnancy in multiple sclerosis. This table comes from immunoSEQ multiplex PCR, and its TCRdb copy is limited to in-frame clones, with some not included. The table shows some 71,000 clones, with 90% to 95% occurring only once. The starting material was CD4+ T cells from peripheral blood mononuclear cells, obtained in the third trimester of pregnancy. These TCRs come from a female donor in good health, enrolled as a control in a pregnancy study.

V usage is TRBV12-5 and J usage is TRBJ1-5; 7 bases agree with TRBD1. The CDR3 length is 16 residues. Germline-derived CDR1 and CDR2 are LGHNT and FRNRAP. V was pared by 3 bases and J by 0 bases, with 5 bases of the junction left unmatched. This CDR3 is CASGFGTVYSNQPQHF. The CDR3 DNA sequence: TGTGCTAGTGGTTTCGGGACAGTATATAGCAATCAGCCCCAGCATTTT. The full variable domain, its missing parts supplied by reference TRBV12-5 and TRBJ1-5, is DARVTQTPRHKVTEMGQEVTMRCQPILGHNTVFWYRQTMMQGLELLAYFRNRAPLDDSGMPKDRFSAEMPDATLATLKIQPSEPRDSAVYFCASGFGTVYSNQPQHFGDGTRLSIL.

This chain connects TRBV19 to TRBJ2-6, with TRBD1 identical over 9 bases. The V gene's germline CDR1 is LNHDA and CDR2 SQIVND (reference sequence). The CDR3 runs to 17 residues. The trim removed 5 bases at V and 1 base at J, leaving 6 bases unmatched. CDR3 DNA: TGTGCCAGTAGTTGGACAGGGGCTGCGTCTGGGGCCAACGTCCTGACTTTC. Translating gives CASSWTGAASGANVLTF.

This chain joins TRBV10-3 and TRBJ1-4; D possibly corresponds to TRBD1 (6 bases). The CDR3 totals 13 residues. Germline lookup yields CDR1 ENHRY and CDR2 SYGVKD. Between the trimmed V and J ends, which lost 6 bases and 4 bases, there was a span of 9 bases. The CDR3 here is CAIRGADNEKLFF. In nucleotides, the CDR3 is TGTGCCATCAGGGGGGCCGATAATGAAAAACTGTTTTTT.

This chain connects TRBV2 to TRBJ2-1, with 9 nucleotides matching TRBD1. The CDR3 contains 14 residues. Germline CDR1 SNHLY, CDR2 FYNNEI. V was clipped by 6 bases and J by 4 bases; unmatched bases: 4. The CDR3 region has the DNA TGTGCCAGCAGCCTCGGGACAGGGTACAATGAGCAGTTCTTC. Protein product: CASSLGTGYNEQFF.

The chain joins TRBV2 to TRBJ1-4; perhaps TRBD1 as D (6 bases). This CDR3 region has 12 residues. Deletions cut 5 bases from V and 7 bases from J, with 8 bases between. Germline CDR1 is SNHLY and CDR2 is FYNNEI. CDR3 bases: TGTGCCAGCAGTAAGGACAGTGAAAAACTGTTTTTT. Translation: CASSKDSEKLFF.

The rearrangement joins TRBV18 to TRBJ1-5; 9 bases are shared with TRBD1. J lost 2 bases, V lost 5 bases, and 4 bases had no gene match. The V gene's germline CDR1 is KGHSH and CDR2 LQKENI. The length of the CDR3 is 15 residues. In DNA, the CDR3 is TGTGCCAGCTCAACAGGGGGCGGGGGCAATCAGCCCCAGCATTTT. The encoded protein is CASSTGGGGNQPQHF.

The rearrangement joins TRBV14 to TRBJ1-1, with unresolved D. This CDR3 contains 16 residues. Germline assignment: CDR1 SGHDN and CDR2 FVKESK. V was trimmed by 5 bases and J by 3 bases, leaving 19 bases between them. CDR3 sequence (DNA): TGTGCCAGCAGCTACGGGAGGCTTGGGGTGGACACTGAAGCTTTCTTT. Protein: CASSYGRLGVDTEAFF. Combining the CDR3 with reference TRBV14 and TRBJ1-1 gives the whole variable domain EAGVTQFPSHSVIEKGQTVTLRCDPISGHDNLYWYRRVMGKEIKFLLHFVKESKQDESGMPNNRFLAERTGGTYSTLKVQPAELEDSGVYFCASSYGRLGVDTEAFFGQGTRLTVV.

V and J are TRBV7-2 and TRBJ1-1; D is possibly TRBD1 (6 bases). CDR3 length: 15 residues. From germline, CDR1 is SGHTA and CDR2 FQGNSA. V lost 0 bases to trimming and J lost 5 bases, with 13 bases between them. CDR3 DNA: TGTGCCAGCAGCTTAGCGGGGGGGCGGAGGACTGAAGCTTTCTTT. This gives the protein CASSLAGGRRTEAFF.

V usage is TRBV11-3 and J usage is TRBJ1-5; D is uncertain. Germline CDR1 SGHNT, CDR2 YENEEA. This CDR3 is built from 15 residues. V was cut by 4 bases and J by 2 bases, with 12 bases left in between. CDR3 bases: TGTGCCAGCAGCTCGGGCCCCGGGGGCAATCAGCCCCAGCATTTT. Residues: CASSSGPGGNQPQHF.

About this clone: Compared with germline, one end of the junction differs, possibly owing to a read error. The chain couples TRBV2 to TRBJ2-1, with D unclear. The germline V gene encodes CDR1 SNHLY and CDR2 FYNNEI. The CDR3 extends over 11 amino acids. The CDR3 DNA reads TGTGCCAGCAGTCAAGCTCGGGAGCAGTTCTTC. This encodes CASSQAREQFF. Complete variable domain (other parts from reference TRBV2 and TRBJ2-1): EPEVTQTPSHQVTQMGQEVILRCVPISNHLYFYWYRQILGQKVEFLVSFYNNEISEKSEIFDDQFSVERPDGSNFTLKIRSTKLEDSAMYFCASSQAREQFFGPGTRLTVL.